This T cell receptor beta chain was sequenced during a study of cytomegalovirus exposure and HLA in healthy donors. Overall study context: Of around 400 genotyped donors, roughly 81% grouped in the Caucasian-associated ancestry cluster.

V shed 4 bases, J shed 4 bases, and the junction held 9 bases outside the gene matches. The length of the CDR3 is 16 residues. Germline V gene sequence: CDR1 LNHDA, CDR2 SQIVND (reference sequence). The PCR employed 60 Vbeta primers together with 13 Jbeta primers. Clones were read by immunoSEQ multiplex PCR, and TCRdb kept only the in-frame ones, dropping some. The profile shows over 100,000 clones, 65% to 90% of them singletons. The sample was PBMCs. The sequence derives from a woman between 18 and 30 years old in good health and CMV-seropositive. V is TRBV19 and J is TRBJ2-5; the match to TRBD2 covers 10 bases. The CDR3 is CASSTRAGGGGETQYF. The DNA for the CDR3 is TGTGCCAGTAGTACTAGAGCGGGGGGGGGAGGAGAGACCCAGTACTTC.